The sample holds a few counts of the clone carrying this T cell receptor beta chain. What it binds is not known. This sample was taken from a study of beta chain features in type 1 diabetes. Study results and limitations: In all four CD4+ subsets, TCRB CDR3 length was significantly, moderately reduced in type 1 diabetes.

CDR3 length: 13 residues. Trimming cost V 2 bases and J 5 bases, with 9 bases left between them. Germline V gives CDR1 MNHEY, CDR2 SVGAGI. Every isolated RNA sample was fully reverse transcribed, so sequencing captured expressed TCRB transcripts. The repertoire was sequenced with immunoSEQ multiplex PCR; TCRdb's copy has only in-frame clones and lacks some. The sample records more than 550,000 clones, about an eighth being singletons. This receptor was identified in a man younger than 35 with type 1 diabetes. This chain links TRBV6-5 with TRBJ2-5, with D unresolved. The sequenced material came from naive CD4+ T cells from blood. The CDR3 loop reads CASSYTRSETQYF. The CDR3 DNA reads TGTGCCAGCAGTTACACCAGGTCGGAGACCCAGTACTTC.